This T cell receptor beta chain was observed in a study of T cells in Graves' hyperthyroidism and ophthalmopathy. Study-wide results and limits: Blood also held most thyroid clonotypes expanded beyond 0.001. A 13 V-J model separated ophthalmopathy from stable hyperthyroidism.

There were TCR beta CDR3 regions amplified from RNA transcripts. HTBI primers were used for first-round RT-PCR of the TCR CDR3. Each CDR3 protein gets one entry after TCRdb re-called the multiplex PCR reads with MiXCR. This repertoire shows 490,000 or so distinct CDR3 sequences, roughly 22% found once; its top ten account for about half. This clonotype has a count of ten or more. Its cognate antigen is unknown. Source material for PBMCs was about 10 ml fresh peripheral blood. Material for sequencing was blood. The TCR sequence derives from a woman in her 70s with Graves' ophthalmopathy.

Written as DNA, the CDR3 is TGTGCCAGCAGCTCGCGACAGACCGGGGAGCTGTTTTTT. It yields the protein CASSSRQTGELFF. This sequence joins TRBV7-2 and TRBJ2-2; D may be TRBD1 (5 bases). This CDR3 contains 13 residues. Germline-derived CDR1 and CDR2 are SGHTA and FQGNSA. Trimming cost V 4 bases and J 5 bases, with 8 bases left between them.